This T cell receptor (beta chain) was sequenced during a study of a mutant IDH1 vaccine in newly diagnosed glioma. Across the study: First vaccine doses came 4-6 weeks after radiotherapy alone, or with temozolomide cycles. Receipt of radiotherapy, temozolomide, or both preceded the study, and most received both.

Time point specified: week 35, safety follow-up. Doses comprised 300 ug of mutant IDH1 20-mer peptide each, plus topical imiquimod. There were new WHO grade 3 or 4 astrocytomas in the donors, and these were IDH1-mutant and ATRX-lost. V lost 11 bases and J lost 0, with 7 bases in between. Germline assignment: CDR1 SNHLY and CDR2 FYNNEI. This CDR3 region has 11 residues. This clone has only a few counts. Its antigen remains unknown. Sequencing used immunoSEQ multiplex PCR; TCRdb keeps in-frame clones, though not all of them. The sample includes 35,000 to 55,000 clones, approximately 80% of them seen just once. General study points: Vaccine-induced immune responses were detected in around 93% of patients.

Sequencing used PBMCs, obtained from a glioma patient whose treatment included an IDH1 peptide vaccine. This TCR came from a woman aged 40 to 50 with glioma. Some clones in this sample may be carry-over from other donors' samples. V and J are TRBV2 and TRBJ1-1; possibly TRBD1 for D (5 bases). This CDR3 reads CAVRVNTEAFF. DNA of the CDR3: TGTGCCGTCAGGGTGAACACTGAAGCTTTCTTT.